The source of this TCR beta chain is a study of spatial heterogeneity in lung cancer. Whole-study results and caveats: For expanded intratumoral alpha and beta TCRs, counts tracked tumor mutation counts.

Time point indicated: sample taken at primary tumor resection. CDR1 DFQATT and CDR2 SNEGSKA come from the germline V gene (reference sequence). With 2 bases removed from V and 6 bases from J, the gap between germline ends came to 7 bases. The CDR3 has 11 residues. Each CDR3 protein is one row after TCRdb ran MiXCR on the 5' RACE reads. This table holds 100,000 or so distinct CDR3 sequences, roughly 4.5% found once. Ten or more counts support this clonotype. Its antigen is still unknown. The material sequenced was lung tumor tissue, taken at surgery. The chain links TRBV20-1 to TRBJ2-5, with D perhaps being TRBD1 or TRBD2 (5 bases each). The TCR was taken from a male donor with early-stage non-small cell lung cancer. The CDR3 is CSARRGQTQYF. CDR3 in DNA: TGCAGTGCTAGAAGGGGACAGACCCAGTACTTC.